The 14 T cell receptor beta chains listed next were all sequenced from one sample in a study of technical replicates of blood from a handful of donors. Profiling relied on immunoSEQ multiplex PCR, and the TCRdb table lists in-frame clones only, not all of them. The sample consists of around 84,000 clones, roughly 98% of them appearing once. Sample: T cells isolated from PBMCs. These receptor sequences come from a human donor in good health.

The V and J genes are TRBV18 and TRBJ1-1; D is unresolved. V lost 5 bases, J lost 7 bases, and 8 bases lay in between. The V gene's germline CDR1 is KGHSH and CDR2 LQKENI. The CDR3 runs to 11 residues. The CDR3: CASSMADEAFF. The CDR3 region has the DNA TGTGCCAGCTCAATGGCAGATGAAGCTTTCTTT.

The chain joins TRBV7-8 to TRBJ1-2, with D possibly matching TRBD1 (6 bases). Germline V gene sequence: CDR1 SGHVS, CDR2 FQNEAQ. The CDR3 totals 17 residues. V was trimmed by 4 bases and J by 5 bases, leaving 23 bases between them. The CDR3 sequence is CASSSLPRGGLKYGYTF. The DNA of the CDR3 is TGTGCCAGCAGCTCGCTGCCTCGGGGGGGCCTTAAGTATGGCTACACCTTC.

The chain links TRBV6-5 to TRBJ1-2; D is undetermined. CDR3 length: 13 residues. V shed 0 bases and J shed 8 bases, with 10 bases lying between them. Germline V gene sequence: CDR1 MNHEY, CDR2 SVGAGI. In DNA, the CDR3 is TGTGCCAGCAGTTACTCGAACCCCCTAGGCTACACCTTC. It translates to CASSYSNPLGYTF.

This clone was seen just once. V usage is TRBV6-5 and J usage is TRBJ1-3; D ambiguous. Germline values: CDR1 MNHEY, CDR2 SVGAGI. V lost 5 bases, J lost 0 bases, and 11 bases lay in between. The CDR3 runs to 15 residues. The CDR3 region has the DNA TGTGCCAGCAGTCGCGAGAGTACCTCTGGAAACACCATATATTTT. Amino acids: CASSRESTSGNTIYF.

The CDR3 sequence is CASSLQGSPGNEKLFF. CDR3 coding DNA: TGTGCCAGCAGCTTACAGGGGAGCCCGGGTAATGAAAAACTGTTTTTT. The V gene is TRBV7-9, the J gene TRBJ1-4, with D maybe TRBD1 (6 bases). This CDR3 has 16 residues. V gave up 2 bases and J gave up 4 bases, with 14 bases separating them. CDR1 is SEHNR and CDR2 is FQNEAQ in the germline V gene (reference sequence).

The CDR3 DNA reads TGTGCCCTCGGGGACTATGGCTACACCTTC. Protein: CALGDYGYTF. The chain links TRBV2 to TRBJ1-2; D not resolved. CDR1 SNHLY and CDR2 FYNNEI come from the germline V gene. V dropped 11 bases and J dropped 3 bases, with 7 bases sitting between them. This CDR3 comprises 10 residues.

J is TRBJ2-3 and V is TRBV5-4, with TRBD2 identical over 9 bases. Germline V gives CDR1 SGHNT, CDR2 YYREEE (reference sequence). After removal of 7 bases from V and 0 bases from J, the junction contained 15 bases not matched to a gene. There are 18 residues in the CDR3. CDR3 sequence reads: CASQLGVTSGPSTDTQYF. CDR3 nucleotide sequence: TGTGCCAGCCAGCTTGGAGTTACTAGCGGGCCAAGCACAGATACGCAGTATTTT. The full variable domain, rest sourced from reference TRBV5-4 and TRBJ2-3, is ETGVTQSPTHLIKTRGQQVTLRCSSQSGHNTVSWYQQALGQGPQFIFQYYREEENGRGNFPPRFSGLQFPNYSSELNVNALELDDSALYLCASQLGVTSGPSTDTQYFGPGTRLTVL.

The V call is TRBV4-1, the J call TRBJ2-7; D is perhaps TRBD2 (7 bases). V was shortened by 4 bases and J by 5 bases, with 18 bases between the two germline ends. The CDR3 consists of 15 residues. Germline values: CDR1 MGHRA, CDR2 YSYEKL. The CDR3 loop is CASSPGGLAANEQYF. In DNA, the CDR3 is TGCGCCAGCAGCCCCGGGGGGCTAGCTGCGAACGAGCAGTACTTC.

This chain links TRBV6-1 with TRBJ2-3; D ambiguous. V was clipped by 1 base and J by 5 bases, with 10 bases between them. The CDR3 has 14 amino acids. Per germline, CDR1 MNHNS and CDR2 SASEGT. CDR3 coding DNA: TGTGCCAGCAGTGAAGGTCTGTTCGGAGATACGCAGTATTTT. This encodes CASSEGLFGDTQYF.

This clone has only one observation. The chain links TRBV7-8 to TRBJ2-1; no clear D gene. Trimming shortened V by 5 bases and J by 4 bases, and 9 bases separated the two germline ends. The length of the CDR3 is 13 residues. Germline V CDR1 and CDR2: SGHVS, FQNEAQ. CDR3 residues: CASSPWAYNEQFF. The CDR3 DNA sequence: TGTGCCAGCAGCCCATGGGCGTACAATGAGCAGTTCTTC.

The CDR3 here is CASSGGLAGEASSDTQYF. DNA for the CDR3: TGTGCCAGCAGCGGGGGACTAGCGGGAGAGGCCAGCTCAGATACGCAGTATTTT. This chain joins TRBV5-4 and TRBJ2-3, with TRBD2 identical over 14 bases. Trimming at V came to 4 bases and at J to 4 bases, leaving 11 bases not matched to a gene. Germline CDR1 reads SGHNT; CDR2 reads YYREEE (reference sequence). CDR3 length equals 18 residues.

This clone was seen a handful of times. CDR3 loop: CAWVPGQSTEAFF. The CDR3, as DNA: TGTGCCTGGGTGCCGGGACAGAGTACTGAAGCTTTCTTT. The V call is TRBV30, the J call TRBJ1-1, with 7 nucleotides matching TRBD1. V was clipped by 5 bases and J by 5 bases; unmatched bases: 8. This CDR3 region has 13 residues. CDR1 GTSNPN and CDR2 SVGIG come from the germline V gene (reference sequence).

J is TRBJ2-7 and V is TRBV7-9; the match to TRBD1 covers 9 bases. The trim removed 6 bases at V and 3 bases at J, leaving 6 bases unmatched. CDR1 SEHNR and CDR2 FQNEAQ come from the germline V gene (reference sequence). The CDR3 runs to 14 residues. The CDR3 protein is CASSSGTGNYEQYF. In DNA, the CDR3 is TGTGCCAGCAGTTCTGGGACAGGGAACTACGAGCAGTACTTC. The full variable domain, with the rest looked up from reference TRBV7-9 and TRBJ2-7, is DTGVSQNPRHKITKRGQNVTFRCDPISEHNRLYWYRQTLGQGPEFLTYFQNEAQLEKSRLLSDRFSAERPKGSFSTLEIQRTEQGDSAMYLCASSSGTGNYEQYFGPGTRLTVT.

The genes are TRBV10-1 and TRBJ2-3, with D maybe TRBD1 (6 bases). The CDR3 sequence is 16 residues long. Germline CDR1 WNHNN, CDR2 SYGVQD (reference sequence). Trimming pared 2 bases from V and 3 bases from J, leaving 15 bases between. The CDR3 protein is CASSEPGVSDTDTQYF. The CDR3 nucleotides read TGCGCCAGCAGTGAGCCAGGGGTCTCTGATACAGATACGCAGTATTTT.